These 20 T cell receptor beta chains came from one sample sequenced in a study of blood T cells in healthy people across ages. A second PCR of 7 to 11 cycles used a sample-barcoded 5' primer and a J-beta primer mix. Each CDR3 protein is one row after TCRdb ran MiXCR on the 5' RACE reads. The table lists about 1.6 million distinct CDR3 sequences, around 35% of them singletons. Sequenced input: blood. Receptors originate from a woman aged 25 to 45 in good health.

This chain joins TRBV6-1 and TRBJ1-2, with a possible D match to TRBD1 (6 bases). The CDR3 has 14 residues. Trimming cost V 6 bases and J 4 bases, with 15 bases left between them. The germline V gene encodes CDR1 MNHNS and CDR2 SASEGT. The CDR3 sequence: CASSSRGPPYGYTF. CDR3 nucleotides: TGTGCCAGCAGCTCCCGGGGGCCACCCTATGGCTACACCTTC.

V gene TRBV7-9 combines with J gene TRBJ2-7; TRBD2 matches 7 bases. The germline gives CDR1 SEHNR, CDR2 FQNEAQ (reference sequence). J was trimmed by 0 bases and V by 5 bases; bases with no gene match: 7. This CDR3 region has 15 residues. CDR3 nucleotides: TGTGCCAGCAGCATGGCGGGGGAGGTCTCCTACGAGCAGTACTTC. Translated: CASSMAGEVSYEQYF.

The chain couples TRBV7-8 to TRBJ1-4; perhaps TRBD1 as D (5 bases). Deletions cut 3 bases from V and 7 bases from J, with 18 bases between. Germline-derived CDR1 and CDR2 are SGHVS and FQNEAQ. The CDR3 extends over 16 amino acids. CDR3 residues: CASSLSRDDTGEKLFF. CDR3 bases: TGTGCCAGCAGCTTGTCCCGGGACGACACGGGTGAAAAACTGTTTTTT.

This clonotype appeared many times. This sequence joins TRBV20-1 and TRBJ2-3; possible D gene TRBD2, 6 bases. V was pared by 3 bases and J by 7 bases, with 11 bases between. Per germline, CDR1 DFQATT and CDR2 SNEGSKA (reference sequence). The CDR3 is 12 residues long. CDR3 coding DNA: TGCAGTGCTAGCGGGAGCCTAAATACGCAGTATTTT. This sequence encodes CSASGSLNTQYF.

Only a few counts were recorded for this clonotype. The chain is built from TRBV3-1 and TRBJ2-3; 9 bases match TRBD2. V gave up 4 bases and J gave up 0 bases; unmatched junction bases: 5. The CDR3 has 16 amino acids. The germline V gene encodes CDR1 LGHDT and CDR2 YNNKEL (reference sequence). The CDR3 spells CASSPRGRVSTDTQYF. CDR3 bases: TGTGCCAGCAGCCCCCGCGGGAGGGTGAGCACAGATACGCAGTATTTT.

This clonotype was counted a few times. The CDR3, as DNA: TGCAGTGGCACGAGACCGGATGGTTTAAACAATGAGCAGTTCTTC. Its translation: CSGTRPDGLNNEQFF. The chain is built from TRBV20-1 and TRBJ2-1; no clear D. Trimming left V 7 bases short and J 5 bases short, with 21 bases between. This CDR3 is 15 amino acids long. Germline V gene lookup returns CDR1 DFQATT and CDR2 SNEGSKA (reference sequence).

The chain carries TRBV20-1 and TRBJ1-5, with D hard to call. The CDR3 is 10 amino acids. CDR1 is DFQATT, CDR2 SNEGSKA, per germline (reference sequence). Between the trimmed V and J ends, which lost 6 bases and 6 bases, there was a span of 6 bases. The CDR3 loop reads CSAAPQPQHF. As DNA, the CDR3 is TGCAGTGCCGCCCCTCAGCCCCAGCATTTT.

This clonotype was counted only a few times. The rearrangement links TRBV9 to TRBJ2-5; possible D gene TRBD1, 6 bases. Per the germline V gene, CDR1 is SGDLS and CDR2 is YYNGEE. The V and J ends lost 0 bases and 5 bases respectively, with 11 bases between them. This CDR3 spans 14 amino acids. The CDR3 here is CASSVGGPGETQYF. In DNA form, the CDR3 reads TGTGCCAGCAGCGTAGGGGGGCCTGGGGAGACCCAGTACTTC. Looking up the rest from reference TRBV9 and TRBJ2-5 gives the full variable domain: DSGVTQTPKHLITATGQRVTLRCSPRSGDLSVYWYQQSLDQGLQFLIQYYNGEERAKGNILERFSAQQFPDLHSELNLSSLELGDSALYFCASSVGGPGETQYFGPGTRLLVL.

The rearrangement joins TRBV27 to TRBJ2-3, with D tentatively TRBD2 (6 bases). V lost 8 bases, J lost 4 bases, and 13 bases lay in between. Per the germline V gene, CDR1 is MNHEY and CDR2 is SMNVEV (reference sequence). CDR3 size: 13 residues. The CDR3 sequence is CASRDSNSDTQYF. In DNA form, the CDR3 reads TGTGCCAGCCGGGACTCGAACTCAGATACGCAGTATTTT.

Comment on this clonotype: This may arise from a read error, as a much more abundant clone is one base away. CDR3 region: CASSFGQGAHNEQFF. DNA of the CDR3: TGTGCCAGCAGCTTTGGACAGGGGGCCCACAATGAGCAGTTCTTC. This chain joins TRBV11-1 and TRBJ2-1; 11 bases map to TRBD1. With 3 bases clipped from V and 5 bases from J, the junction kept 3 bases outside the gene matches. CDR3 length: 15 amino acids. CDR1 is SGHAT and CDR2 is FQDESV in the germline V gene (reference sequence).

In this sample, this clonotype turned up a few times. The chain is built from TRBV20-1 and TRBJ2-7; D is perhaps TRBD1 (6 bases). The germline V gene encodes CDR1 DFQATT and CDR2 SNEGSKA (reference sequence). Trimming left V 2 bases short and J 5 bases short, with 13 bases between. The CDR3 spans 13 residues. Written as DNA, the CDR3 is TGCAGTGCTAGATCTGGGACACTGGACGAGCAGTACTTC. Translating it yields CSARSGTLDEQYF.

This clonotype was seen at least ten times. This rearrangement joins TRBV14 to TRBJ2-3; D ambiguous. Germline V gene data show CDR1 as SGHDN and CDR2 as FVKESK. The CDR3 runs 11 residues. V lost 5 bases and J lost 11, with 11 bases in between. The CDR3 sequence is CASSARYGQYF. The CDR3 DNA sequence: TGTGCCAGCAGCGCGAGATATGGGCAGTATTTT.

This clonotype was observed a handful of times. V and J are TRBV10-3 and TRBJ2-1, with 9 bases aligning to TRBD1. The CDR3 contains 16 residues. V was clipped by 7 bases and J by 12 bases; unmatched bases: 19. Germline-derived CDR1 and CDR2 are ENHRY and SYGVKD. The CDR3 here is CAIKEDGGQGWRGQFF. The CDR3 DNA follows: TGTGCCATCAAGGAAGATGGCGGACAGGGGTGGAGGGGGCAGTTCTTC.

This clonotype was observed a few times. The V and J genes are TRBV20-1 and TRBJ2-1; 11 bases agree with TRBD2. After removal of 1 base from V and 7 bases from J, the junction contained 6 bases not matched to a gene. This CDR3 has 15 amino acids. Germline V gene data show CDR1 as DFQATT and CDR2 as SNEGSKA (reference sequence). CDR3 sequence reads: CSARGLAGRANEQFF. The CDR3 DNA follows: TGCAGTGCTAGAGGACTAGCGGGGAGGGCTAATGAGCAGTTCTTC.

V is TRBV20-1 and J is TRBJ1-1, with 7 bases aligning to TRBD1. The CDR3 contains 16 residues. Looked up from germline, CDR1 is DFQATT and CDR2 is SNEGSKA (reference sequence). The junction had 13 bases not matched to a gene; V was cut back by 6 bases and J by 0 bases. In DNA, the CDR3 is TGCAGTGCGCATACTCCAGGGGGTGGTATGAACACTGAAGCTTTCTTT. It codes for CSAHTPGGGMNTEAFF.

V usage is TRBV25-1 and J usage is TRBJ2-7, with 9 bases aligning to TRBD1. Germline V CDR1 and CDR2: MGHDK, SYGVNS. CDR3 size: 17 residues. With 4 bases clipped from V and 4 bases from J, the junction kept 14 bases outside the gene matches. Here the CDR3 reads CASSGNFGTGQGYEQYF. In nucleotides, the CDR3 is TGTGCCAGCAGTGGCAACTTTGGGACAGGGCAAGGGTACGAGCAGTACTTC.

The rearrangement links TRBV29-1 to TRBJ2-6; 7 bases are shared with TRBD2. This CDR3 is built from 14 residues. J was trimmed by 8 bases and V by 6 bases; bases with no gene match: 10. Looked up from germline, CDR1 is SQVTM and CDR2 is ANQGSEA. CDR3 in amino acids: CSVLEGSGTNVLTF. CDR3 coding DNA: TGCAGCGTGCTCGAGGGCAGCGGGACCAACGTCCTGACTTTC.

V gene TRBV20-1 combines with J gene TRBJ2-4; perhaps TRBD1 as D (5 bases). Judging by the DNA end, TRBJ2-7 fits better; the J call may be wrong. Germline CDR1 and CDR2: DFQATT and SNEGSKA (reference sequence). CDR3 length equals 11 residues. The CDR3 loop reads CSAERQREQYF. The CDR3 coding sequence is TGCAGTGCTGAACGACAGCGCGAGCAGTACTTC.

V is TRBV29-1 and J is TRBJ2-7, with 7 bases aligning to TRBD2. This CDR3 contains 14 residues. The germline V gene encodes CDR1 SQVTM and CDR2 ANQGSEA. J gave up 2 bases and V 5 bases, and 9 bases lay outside the gene matches. CDR3 in amino acids: CSVRLAGPPYEQYF. DNA for the CDR3: TGCAGCGTTCGATTAGCGGGTCCGCCCTACGAGCAGTACTTC.

V usage is TRBV2 and J usage is TRBJ1-5; D is ambiguous. Looked up from germline, CDR1 is SNHLY and CDR2 is FYNNEI. With 6 bases removed from V and 2 bases from J, the gap between germline ends came to 14 bases. The CDR3 sequence is 15 residues long. In DNA form, the CDR3 reads TGTGCCAGCAGCCAATCTCGGGTGCGCAATCAGCCCCAGCATTTT. This sequence encodes CASSQSRVRNQPQHF.